A selection of T cell receptor beta chains follows, all from one sample in a study of T cell responses to AZD1222 COVID-19 vaccine. TCRdb keeps only in-frame clones here, not all; method: immunoSEQ multiplex PCR. The sample has 250,000 or so clones; over 90% are singletons. The sample in question was peripheral blood, obtained on day 0 of AZD1222 vaccination. The source is an adult in good health. CDR3s include the opening cysteine and the closing phenylalanine or tryptophan. The order of the fields is clone size, V gene, J gene, D gene, CDR3 DNA, CDR3 protein. A D gene is named only where the DNA matches it firmly. Clone size, where shown, is once, few, many, or a class for clones that have expanded.

NA,TRBV27,TRBJ1-2,TRBD1,TGTGCCAGCAGCCGGGGACAGGGGGTTGGCTACACCTTC,CASSRGQGVGYTF
NA,TRBV7-8,TRBJ2-7,NA,TGTGCCAGCAGCTTAGCAGAGCCCTACGAGCAGTACTTC,CASSLAEPYEQYF
NA,TRBV14,TRBJ1-2,NA,TGTGCCAGCAGTCAACGGCGGGGCGCCGAAGATGGCTACACCTTC,CASSQRRGAEDGYTF
NA,TRBV6-2/TRBV6-3,TRBJ2-2,NA,TGTGCCAGCAGTCCCTGGGGGAACGGGGAGCTGTTTTTT,CASSPWGNGELFF
NA,TRBV30,TRBJ2-1,NA,TGTGCCTGGAGCCTCCCAGGCTACAATGAGCAGTTCTTC,CAWSLPGYNEQFF
NA,TRBV7-9,TRBJ2-1,TRBD2,TGTGCCAGCAGCTTAGCCGGGGGGGAAGAGCAGTTCTTC,CASSLAGGEEQFF
NA,TRBV5-1,TRBJ2-7,NA,TGCGCCAGCAGCCCCGGAGCCGGATCCTACGAGCAGTACTTC,CASSPGAGSYEQYF
NA,TRBV7-3,TRBJ2-5,NA,TGTGCCAGCAGCCAGGGGAAAACCCAAGAGACCCAGTACTTC,CASSQGKTQETQYF
NA,TRBV6-2/TRBV6-3,TRBJ1-2,NA,TGTGCCAGCAGTTACATCTATGGCTACACCTTC,CASSYIYGYTF
NA,TRBV27,TRBJ1-2,NA,TGTGCCAGCAGTTCCTCCTCGGTCATTTCTAACTATGGCTACACCTTC,CASSSSSVISNYGYTF
NA,TRBV28,TRBJ2-1,NA,TGTGCCAGCCGTCTCCCGGAGGGGAGGTACAATGAGCAGTTCTTC,CASRLPEGRYNEQFF
few,TRBV6-1,TRBJ2-7,NA,TGTGCCAGCAGTGAGTTCCACGGTTCCCCCTACGAGCAGTACTTC,CASSEFHGSPYEQYF
NA,TRBV27,TRBJ2-7,TRBD1,TGTGCCAGCAGTTTGCTGACAGGGGAGCAGTACTTC,CASSLLTGEQYF
NA,TRBV7-9,TRBJ2-7,NA,TGTGCCAGCACCTTTGATCACATCTCCTACGAGCAGTACTTC,CASTFDHISYEQYF
once,TRBV3-1/TRBV3-2,TRBJ1-1,NA,TGTGCCAGCAGCCAAGAGGGCCTTGAAGCTTTCTTT,CASSQEGLEAFF
NA,TRBV23-1,TRBJ1-3,NA,TGCGCCAGCAGTCCACAACCCGATATAACGACTGGAAACACCATATATTTT,CASSPQPDITTGNTIYF
NA,TRBV2,TRBJ2-7,TRBD1,TGTGCCAGCAGTGTCCTCCCCCCGGGACAGGGACGGCGCGAGCAGTACTTC,CASSVLPPGQGRREQYF
NA,TRBV6-5,TRBJ1-4,NA,TGTGCCAGCAGTTACTCATTTGCAACTAATGAAAAACTGTTTTTT,CASSYSFATNEKLFF
NA,TRBV19,TRBJ2-7,NA,TGTGCCAGTAGCCCTAGACGGGGCTTCTACGAGCAGTACTTC,CASSPRRGFYEQYF
once,TRBV19,TRBJ2-3,NA,TGTGCCAGTAGTATAACGGGGGGCCACCCAGATACGCAGTATTTT,CASSITGGHPDTQYF
NA,TRBV5-4,TRBJ1-2,NA,TGTGCCAGCAGCCGGGCCGGGACCTGGGGCTACACCTTC,CASSRAGTWGYTF
NA,TRBV5-1,TRBJ2-2,NA,TGCGCCAGCAGCTTGACCAGGGACACCGGGGAGCTGTTTTTT,CASSLTRDTGELFF
NA,TRBV30,TRBJ2-2,NA,TGTGCCTGGAGTTACATGGGGACCGGGGAGCTGTTTTTT,CAWSYMGTGELFF
NA,TRBV11-3,TRBJ1-1,TRBD1,TGTGCCAGCAGCCCTGGAGGGGACAGGGATACTGAAGCTTTCTTT,CASSPGGDRDTEAFF
few,TRBV2,TRBJ1-6,NA,TGTGCCAACAACCGGGAGATTAATTCACCCCTCCACTTT,CANNREINSPLHF
NA,TRBV4-1,TRBJ2-2,TRBD1,TGCGCCAGCAGCCCGTGGACAGGGGCCAACACCGGGGAGCTGTTTTTT,CASSPWTGANTGELFF
NA,TRBV9,TRBJ2-7,NA,TGTGCCAGCAGCGTAGGTTCCAGGTTTTCCGAGCAGTACTTC,CASSVGSRFSEQYF
NA,TRBV7-2,TRBJ2-2,TRBD1,TGTGCCAGCAGCCCCGGGACAGGGAGCACCGGGGAGCTGTTTTTT,CASSPGTGSTGELFF
once,TRBV2,TRBJ1-5,NA,TGTGCCAGCAGGGGAGAAGGCAGCAATCAGCCCCAGCATTTT,CASRGEGSNQPQHF
once,TRBV5-6,TRBJ1-2,TRBD1,TGTGCCAGCAGCAACCCGGGACAGAGGTATGGCTACACCTTC,CASSNPGQRYGYTF
NA,TRBV5-1,TRBJ2-1,NA,TGCGCCAGCAGCTTGGATCTAGCAATGGGTGAGCAGTTCTTC,CASSLDLAMGEQFF
NA,TRBV5-1,TRBJ2-3,NA,TGCGCCAGCAGCTTGGAGCCCGGGGGGCCAGAACGGGATACGCAGTATTTT,CASSLEPGGPERDTQYF
NA,TRBV5-1,TRBJ1-1,NA,TGCGCCAGCAGCTCCCTCGAGGGGGGGGTGACTGAAGCTTTCTTT,CASSSLEGGVTEAFF
NA,TRBV29-1,TRBJ2-5,NA,TGCAGCGTTGGACACATCCAAGAGACCCAGTACTTC,CSVGHIQETQYF
NA,TRBV4-3,TRBJ2-1,TRBD2,TGCGCCAGCAGCCAAGGGGGCCTAACTAGCGACAATGAGCAGTTCTTC,CASSQGGLTSDNEQFF